This record covers a single T cell receptor (beta chain). Its binding antigen is unknown. Per-nucleotide qualities are absent, and no much larger clonotype sits a single base away. The TCR beta CDR3 regions were amplified from RNA transcripts. The first round of RT-PCR for the TCR CDR3 was performed with the HTBI primer set and the Qiagen OneStep RT-PCR kit. A second multiplex PCR round built the libraries, followed by size selection and purification. Sequencing of the libraries was done on an Illumina HiSeq2000 using paired-end 100 bp reads. The paper's data handling went like this. SOAPnuke was used to process the raw data, removing reads that contained adapters or uncalled bases, had a mean Phred below 15, or lacked an exact match to the constant primer or identifier. COPE v1.2.5 was used to merge high-quality paired reads, and clonotypes were defined as unique nucleotide sequences. Clonotypes were aligned to IMGT TRBV, TRBD and TRBJ reference segments using MiTCR v1.1. Only V-J combinations with frequency above 0.0001, covering approximately 99% of repertoires, were analysed. The TCS score was defined as the ratio of F50 (clonal expansion) to E x V (chaos), calculated using BLOSUM62-based TCRdist between CDR3 peptides within each V-J. Welch's t-statistics and random forest reduced 500 to 550 V-J features to 10 to 15, which were used in a naive Bayes classifier (R e1071). TCRdb reprocessing: public reads trimmed at Q25 with fastp, clones called with MiXCR, in-frame beta chains kept. Records with the same CDR3 protein are collapsed into one entry carrying the most frequent genes and DNA. Here the V and J calls rest on TCRdb's processing, not on the authors' analysis. The table for this sample lists over 350,000 distinct CDR3 sequences; over 13% of them were counted only once. The ten largest clones capture around 28% of the sample.

These data are taken from a study of T cells in Graves' hyperthyroidism and ophthalmopathy (dated by TCRdb to between 2018 and 2020). Study-wide context: Peripheral blood was sampled at the time of initial diagnosis, prior to any treatment. TCR Vbeta CDR3 sequencing of roughly 140 peripheral blood samples (over 40 ophthalmopathy, 75 or so hyperthyroidism and roughly 17 progressor patients) is reported in the paper. To identify TCR V-J signatures that set the groups apart, the researchers used a discovery cohort of more than 95 patients, made up of approximately 43 with Graves' ophthalmopathy and 55 to 65 with stable Graves' hyperthyroidism. The study also compared thyroid tissue and blood T-cell repertoires from 6 or 7 Graves' hyperthyroidism patients. An independent validation cohort of fewer than 20 hyperthyroidism patients and 17 patients who later progressed to ophthalmopathy tested prospective prediction of ophthalmopathy. The approximately 100 discovery patients were randomly split 7:3 into training and test sets. After blood sampling, hyperthyroidism patients were treated with methimazole at a starting dose of 30 mg daily, and ophthalmopathy patients were treated with high-dose intravenous methylprednisolone. Overall study results and their limits: In cross-validation, a model built on a 13 V-J signature told ophthalmopathy apart from stable hyperthyroidism with roughly 87% sensitivity and about 81% specificity, and in testing the same model reached 80%/75%. Blood samples also contained most of the expanded thyroid clonotypes (frequency above 0.001), which suggests that blood repertoires may reflect thyroid immune responses. Sample size was not statistically predetermined, and blinding of investigators to group allocation was not performed. In validation, progression to ophthalmopathy was predicted by the model with nearly 71% sensitivity and roughly 76% specificity, a median of approximately 6.5 months before onset.

Ophthalmopathy patients had moderately to severely active disease, Clinical Activity Score of at least 3, NOSPECS grade of at least 4, and duration under 3 months. Exclusion was applied to patients with uncontrolled infections, other autoimmune diseases, pregnancy or lactation. Diagnoses relied on clinical symptoms, serum thyroxine and TRAb, thyroid ultrasound and orbital computed tomography. PBMCs were isolated from about 9.1 ml of fresh peripheral blood by Ficoll-Paque density gradient centrifugation. Total RNA was extracted using Trizol reagent, and RNA quality was assessed on an Agilent 2100 Bioanalyzer. At the junction V is shortened by 2 bases and J by 3 bases, with 18 bases in between. From the cysteine through the phenylalanine, the CDR3 covers 17 amino acids. Only the CDR3 portion is preserved as DNA: 51 bases, with reading frame beginning at the first base. Via the germline V gene, CDR1 is SGHRS and CDR2 YFSETQ.

The clonotype was recovered from a man aged 45-65 years with Graves' ophthalmopathy. Sequenced material: blood. Recombination linked TRBV5-1 to TRBJ2-1; the D match is possibly TRBD1 or TRBD2, with 5 bases aligned in each. The CDR3 here reads CASSLPTGTEFYNEQFF. In nucleotides, the sequence is TGCGCCAGCAGCTTACCCACCGGGACGGAGTTCTACAATGAGCAGTTCTTC.